This T cell receptor (beta chain) was obtained from a study of shared clonotypes between healthy human individuals. This CDR3 has 16 amino acids. V shed 5 bases, J shed 4 bases, and the junction held 10 bases outside the gene matches. The germline gives CDR1 MDHEN, CDR2 SYDVKM. In this sample, this clone turned up once. The protocol was immunoSEQ multiplex PCR, while the TCRdb copy is restricted to in-frame clones and leaves out a portion. Here the sample spans about 520,000 clones, roughly 80% being singletons. This receptor was obtained from a woman in her thirties or forties in good health. Some clones in this sample may be carry-over from other donors' samples. The chain uses TRBV28 and TRBJ2-3, with TRBD1 matching 9 bases. Sample: PBMCs. The CDR3 sequence is CASSLTGGAFPDTQYF. CDR3 nucleotides: TGTGCCAGCAGTCTTACAGGGGGCGCCTTCCCAGATACGCAGTATTTT. The variable domain in full, completed from reference TRBV28 and TRBJ2-3, reads DVKVTQSSRYLVKRTGEKVFLECVQDMDHENMFWYRQDPGLGLRLIYFSYDVKMKEKGDIPEGYSVSREKKERFSLILESASTNQTSMYLCASSLTGGAFPDTQYFGPGTRLTVL.